This entry features one T cell receptor beta chain sequence. This entry belongs to a study of blood T cell repertoires in COVID-19. Study overall: Donors in the United States, Italy and Spain gave samples during acute or convalescent COVID-19. PBMCs, B-cell-depleted T cells, or T cells were the source of the cDNA or gDNA that made up the material.

As processed by the authors: Amplified reference gene primers provided the basis for estimating nucleated cell counts. Data came from immunoSEQ multiplex PCR; TCRdb stores just in-frame clones and leaves some out. The V and J calls and clone size come from that table; D and trimming were worked out from the DNA. The data show about 300,000 clones, approximately 86% seen once. In germline, CDR1 is SGHVS, CDR2 FQNEAQ. This CDR3 contains 16 residues. V dropped 5 bases and J dropped 5; count of bases not matched to a gene: 15. The sample taken for sequencing was peripheral blood. This TCR was sampled from a man aged 18 to 29 with active or convalescent COVID-19. The chain couples TRBV7-8 to TRBJ2-7; 7 nucleotides line up with TRBD2. This chain's CDR3 is CASSPPTGGSPHEQYF. In nucleotides, the CDR3 is TGTGCCAGCAGCCCCCCCACGGGGGGAAGCCCCCACGAGCAGTACTTC.